These 30 T cell receptor beta chains were all obtained from the same sample, sequenced in a study of T-cell reconstitution after alpha-beta-depleted transplantation in children. Molecular barcoding with unique molecular identifiers was used for the TCRbeta library. TCRdb recomputed calls from the PCR reads with MiXCR, one row per CDR3 protein. The sample includes 700,000 to 950,000 distinct CDR3 sequences, roughly 15% of them seen just once. The sequences come from PBMCs, mostly from graft donor cells, collected 360 days after TCRalphabeta/CD19-depleted stem cell transplant. These receptors were collected from a male patient younger than 18 who had a stem cell transplant for acute lymphoblastic leukemia, so the T cells may come from the graft donor.

The chain links TRBV5-6 to TRBJ1-1; unclear D gene. Germline V CDR1 and CDR2: SGHDT, YYEEEE. The CDR3 consists of 19 residues. The V end was cut by 0 bases, the J end by 0 bases, with 21 bases between. CDR3 protein: CASSLAGGWGGGMNTEAFF. DNA of the CDR3: TGTGCCAGCAGCTTGGCCGGAGGTTGGGGAGGAGGCATGAACACTGAAGCTTTCTTT.

This clonotype was detected only a few times. V is TRBV4-1 and J is TRBJ2-5, with TRBD2 matching 8 bases. The CDR3 is 15 residues long. CDR1 is MGHRA, CDR2 YSYEKL, per germline. The V and J ends lost 1 base and 4 bases, in that order; junction bases with no gene match: 5. The CDR3 nucleotides read TGCGCCAGCAGCCAAGGGTCTAGCGGGCGAGAGACCCAGTACTTC. Translated, it gives CASSQGSSGRETQYF.

This clonotype was seen at least ten times. J is TRBJ1-1 and V is TRBV7-3, with unresolved D. Germline CDR1 SGHTA, CDR2 FQGTGA. The CDR3 has 13 amino acids. The V gene lost 4 bases and the J gene lost 1 base, with 7 bases spanning the gap. In nucleotides, the CDR3 is TGTGCCAGCAGCTCCTTAGGGAACACTGAAGCTTTCTTT. Translating it yields CASSSLGNTEAFF.

The rearrangement links TRBV10-3 to TRBJ2-7; a weak D match, TRBD1 (6 bases). The CDR3 length is 12 residues. V lost 7 bases and J 3 bases, leaving 10 bases between the germline ends. Looked up from germline, CDR1 is ENHRY and CDR2 is SYGVKD. CDR3 in DNA: TGTGCCATCACCCCGGACAGCTACGAGCAGTACTTC. It is translated as CAITPDSYEQYF.

J is TRBJ2-1 and V is TRBV25-1; no clear D. CDR1 and CDR2 (germline): MGHDK, SYGVNS. CDR3 length equals 13 residues. V gave up 3 bases and J gave up 8 bases, with 11 bases separating them. This CDR3 reads CASSDPPLDEQFF. The CDR3 DNA follows: TGTGCCAGCAGTGACCCCCCTTTGGATGAGCAGTTCTTC. Complete variable domain (other parts from reference TRBV25-1 and TRBJ2-1): EADIYQTPRYLVIGTGKKITLECSQTMGHDKMYWYQQDPGMELHLIHYSYGVNSTEKGDLSSESTVSRIRTEHFPLTLESARPSHTSQYLCASSDPPLDEQFFGPGTRLTVL.

The table lists this clonotype with many counts. V and J are TRBV18 and TRBJ1-2; TRBD1 aligns across 7 bases. Germline CDR1 KGHSH, CDR2 LQKENI. CDR3 length: 14 residues. Germline trimming cut 3 bases from V and 2 bases from J; bases unmatched to any gene: 3. CDR3 sequence (DNA): TGTGCCAGCTCACCTACGACAGGGAACTATGGCTACACCTTC. This codes for CASSPTTGNYGYTF.

The genes are TRBV7-3 and TRBJ2-1; D is possibly TRBD1 or TRBD2 (5 bases each). This CDR3 region has 15 residues. The V end was cut by 0 bases, the J end by 4 bases, with 10 bases between. Germline CDR1 and CDR2: SGHTA and FQGTGA. The DNA for the CDR3 is TGTGCCAGCAGCTTAACAGGGACGGGGTACAATGAGCAGTTCTTC. It encodes CASSLTGTGYNEQFF.

This rearrangement joins TRBV7-7 to TRBJ2-5; D gene unclear. The germline V and J ends were trimmed by 5 bases and 1 base, with 14 bases remaining between them. This CDR3 contains 15 residues. CDR1 and CDR2 (germline): SSHAT, FNYEAQ (reference sequence). In nucleotides, the CDR3 is TGTGCCAGCAGCCCAACCCCTAGGGTCCAAGAGACCCAGTACTTC. This encodes CASSPTPRVQETQYF.

This clonotype was observed many times. The V gene is TRBV29-1, the J gene TRBJ2-1; the match to TRBD2 covers 11 bases. Trimming cost V 2 bases and J 6 bases; bases outside gene matches: 9. The CDR3 totals 16 residues. Germline CDR1 is SQVTM and CDR2 is ANQGSEA. The CDR3 nucleotides read TGCAGCGTTGAACTACTAGCGGGAGCTGGTTTCAATGAGCAGTTCTTC. This sequence encodes CSVELLAGAGFNEQFF.

The chain recombines TRBV5-1 with TRBJ2-3; 10 nucleotides agree with TRBD2. V was pared by 4 bases and J by 1 base, with 9 bases of the junction left unmatched. CDR1 is SGHRS and CDR2 is YFSETQ in the germline V gene. The CDR3 extends over 17 amino acids. CDR3 sequence reads: CASSPELAGLGTDTQYF. CDR3 nucleotide sequence: TGCGCCAGCAGCCCGGAACTAGCGGGACTTGGCACAGATACGCAGTATTTT. The full variable domain, with the rest looked up from reference TRBV5-1 and TRBJ2-3, is KAGVTQTPRYLIKTRGQQVTLSCSPISGHRSVSWYQQTPGQGLQFLFEYFSETQRNKGNFPGRFSGRQFSNSRSEMNVSTLELGDSALYLCASSPELAGLGTDTQYFGPGTRLTVL.

The V and J genes are TRBV7-6 and TRBJ2-7, with TRBD1 matching over 9 bases. The V segment lost 11 bases and the J segment 2 bases; nucleotides outside the gene matches: 7. There are 13 residues in the CDR3. Germline V CDR1 and CDR2: SGHVS, FNYEAQ. The CDR3 region is CASTGGETYEQYF. The CDR3 DNA is TGTGCCTCTACAGGGGGCGAGACCTACGAGCAGTACTTC.

The CDR3 loop is CASSPVPPPQYF. The CDR3 nucleotides read TGCGCCAGCAGCCCGGTCCCCCCCCCGCAGTATTTT. The chain links TRBV5-1 to TRBJ2-3; D uncertain. Trimming shortened V by 4 bases and J by 10 bases, and 13 bases separated the two germline ends. The CDR3 runs 12 residues. Germline-derived CDR1 and CDR2 are SGHRS and YFSETQ. Drawing the rest from reference TRBV5-1 and TRBJ2-3, the complete variable domain is KAGVTQTPRYLIKTRGQQVTLSCSPISGHRSVSWYQQTPGQGLQFLFEYFSETQRNKGNFPGRFSGRQFSNSRSEMNVSTLELGDSALYLCASSPVPPPQYFGPGTRLTVL.

A few counts support this clonotype. J is TRBJ2-7 and V is TRBV27; possibly TRBD1 for D (5 bases). This CDR3 has 15 amino acids. The germline V gene encodes CDR1 MNHEY and CDR2 SMNVEV (reference sequence). V was clipped by 2 bases and J by 4 bases, with 15 bases between them. CDR3 DNA: TGTGCCAGCAGTTTACAGGGTAGTTTTAGTTACGAGCAGTACTTC. Translated: CASSLQGSFSYEQYF.

V gene TRBV6-2 or TRBV6-3 combines with J gene TRBJ2-1; D is unclear. V was trimmed by 7 bases and J by 5 bases, leaving 9 bases between them. Germline assignment: CDR1 MNHEY and CDR2 SVGEGT. The CDR3 has 12 amino acids. In nucleotides, the CDR3 is TGTGCCAGCACGGCCCCCCACAATGAGCAGTTCTTC. Its protein is CASTAPHNEQFF.

The chain recombines TRBV12-3 or TRBV12-4 with TRBJ1-4, with D possibly being TRBD1 (5 bases). The V end was cut by 7 bases, the J end by 7 bases, with 16 bases between. The CDR3 length is 14 residues. The CDR3 loop is CASTWGFRAEKLFF. DNA of the CDR3: TGTGCCAGCACCTGGGGGTTTCGTGCTGAAAAACTGTTTTTT.

This clonotype has a handful of counts. This sequence joins TRBV5-1 and TRBJ1-1; weak D call: TRBD1 (5 bases). In germline, CDR1 is SGHRS, CDR2 YFSETQ. The V gene lost 4 bases and the J gene lost 1 base, with 14 bases spanning the gap. The CDR3 runs to 15 residues. The CDR3 coding sequence is TGCGCCAGCAGCAGGACGGGGGGAGAGAACACTGAAGCTTTCTTT. Amino acids: CASSRTGGENTEAFF.

DNA of the CDR3: TGTGCCAGCAGCTTAGTTCCTAGTATCGGGGAGCTGTTTTTT. Translated: CASSLVPSIGELFF. The V call is TRBV7-8, the J call TRBJ2-2; no firm D call. The CDR3 extends over 14 amino acids. Germline CDR1 and CDR2: SGHVS and FQNEAQ. Trimming removed 1 base from V and 7 bases from J, with 10 bases in between.

This clonotype was seen more than once but under ten times. The rearrangement uses TRBV6-5 and TRBJ2-3; 10 bases fit TRBD1. The V and J ends lost 0 bases and 0 bases, in that order; junction bases with no gene match: 9. The germline V gene has CDR1 MNHEY and CDR2 SVGAGI. This CDR3 is built from 19 residues. In nucleotides, the CDR3 is TGTGCCAGCAGTTACTCGATAACTGGACAGGGGGAAAGCACAGATACGCAGTATTTT. Protein: CASSYSITGQGESTDTQYF.

This chain uses TRBV9 with TRBJ2-3; TRBD2 aligns across 9 bases. The CDR3 is 16 amino acids. Germline CDR1 and CDR2: SGDLS and YYNGEE. The V and J ends lost 2 bases and 1 base, in that order; junction bases with no gene match: 5. CDR3 sequence: CASSVLAGLGTDTQYF. CDR3 nucleotides: TGTGCCAGCAGCGTCCTAGCGGGATTGGGCACAGATACGCAGTATTTT.

In this sample, this clonotype turned up a few times. Here the CDR3 DNA reads TGCTCAACACGAATCCAAGCGGAGAGCTCCTACAATGAGCAGTTCTTC. It is translated as CSTRIQAESSYNEQFF. The chain recombines TRBV5-1 with TRBJ2-1, with a possible D match to TRBD2 (5 bases). The CDR3 runs to 16 residues. CDR1 and CDR2 (germline): SGHRS, YFSETQ.

The chain carries TRBV27 and TRBJ2-3; a possible D gene is TRBD2 (6 bases). Trimming shortened V by 8 bases and J by 4 bases, and 16 bases separated the two germline ends. The germline gives CDR1 MNHEY, CDR2 SMNVEV (reference sequence). This CDR3 is 14 amino acids long. For the CDR3, the DNA is TGTGCCAGCCGGATGACTAGTTGGGCAGATACGCAGTATTTT. This gives the protein CASRMTSWADTQYF.

In this sample, this clonotype turned up a few times. The gene calls are TRBV2 and TRBJ2-7; TRBD2 might be the D (5 bases). Trimming removed 6 bases at V and 7 bases at J, with 13 bases between. CDR3 size: 12 residues. From germline, CDR1 is SNHLY and CDR2 FYNNEI. The CDR3 DNA sequence: TGTGCCAGCAGAGGACGGGGATGGGAGCAGTACTTC. Amino acid sequence: CASRGRGWEQYF.

This clonotype has just a few counts. The chain uses TRBV7-3 and TRBJ2-3; TRBD2 matches at 8 bases. V was clipped by 5 bases and J by 4 bases; unmatched bases: 5. The CDR3 loop spans 14 amino acids. CDR1 is SGHTA, CDR2 FQGTGA, per germline. The CDR3 reads CASSPSGGADTQYF. DNA for the CDR3: TGTGCCAGCAGCCCCTCGGGGGGGGCAGATACGCAGTATTTT.

Only a few counts were recorded for this clonotype. The gene calls are TRBV19 and TRBJ2-1, with D unresolved. The length of the CDR3 is 15 residues. V shed 0 bases and J shed 3 bases, with 9 bases lying between them. Germline V gene lookup returns CDR1 LNHDA and CDR2 SQIVND (reference sequence). For the CDR3, the DNA is TGTGCCAGTAGTATAGATGGTGGGGACTACAATGAGCAGTTCTTC. Translating it yields CASSIDGGDYNEQFF.

This clonotype was detected many times. The rearrangement uses TRBV5-1 and TRBJ2-1; 9 bases map to TRBD2. CDR1 SGHRS and CDR2 YFSETQ come from the germline V gene. V lost 0 bases and J lost 0; bases outside the gene matches: 7. CDR3 length: 18 amino acids. The CDR3 is CASSLEGGRARSYNEQFF. The CDR3 region has the DNA TGCGCCAGCAGCTTGGAAGGCGGGAGGGCCCGCTCCTACAATGAGCAGTTCTTC.

The chain is built from TRBV11-1 and TRBJ2-7, with TRBD1 identical over 8 bases. This CDR3 region has 16 residues. The trim removed 8 bases at V and 1 base at J, leaving 13 bases unmatched. The germline V gene encodes CDR1 SGHAT and CDR2 FQDESV (reference sequence). Here the CDR3 reads CASGGQVPTTSYEQYF. The CDR3 nucleotides are TGTGCCAGCGGGGGACAGGTCCCCACCACGTCCTACGAGCAGTACTTC.

The table lists this clonotype with a few counts. The V call is TRBV7-6, the J call TRBJ2-3; D gene uncertain. Germline values: CDR1 SGHVS, CDR2 FNYEAQ. This CDR3 comprises 12 residues. Trimming stripped 4 bases from V and 8 bases from J, with 10 bases between. The CDR3 here is CASSYPVGTQYF. The CDR3 DNA is TGTGCCAGCAGCTACCCCGTCGGTACGCAGTATTTT.

This clonotype occurred a few times. The chain links TRBV20-1 to TRBJ2-7, with D possibly being TRBD2 (5 bases). The CDR3 length is 14 residues. Deletions cut 6 bases from V and 2 bases from J, with 17 bases between. Germline assignment: CDR1 DFQATT and CDR2 SNEGSKA (reference sequence). The CDR3 DNA follows: TGCAGTGCCATAGAAGGAGGCCCCACCTACGAGCAGTACTTC. Its protein is CSAIEGGPTYEQYF.

This clonotype has more than one count but fewer than ten. The chain uses TRBV5-1 and TRBJ2-1, with 8 bases identical to TRBD1. The CDR3 spans 17 residues. From germline, CDR1 is SGHRS and CDR2 YFSETQ. J lost 2 bases, V lost 2 bases, and 9 bases had no gene match. The CDR3 protein is CASSLSFDRGAYNEQFF. Written as DNA, the CDR3 is TGCGCCAGCAGCTTATCCTTCGACAGGGGAGCCTACAATGAGCAGTTCTTC. The whole variable domain, remainder taken from reference TRBV5-1 and TRBJ2-1, is KAGVTQTPRYLIKTRGQQVTLSCSPISGHRSVSWYQQTPGQGLQFLFEYFSETQRNKGNFPGRFSGRQFSNSRSEMNVSTLELGDSALYLCASSLSFDRGAYNEQFFGPGTRLTVL.

This clonotype was observed a few times. A junction end diverges from the germline sequence, so it may reflect a read error. The chain has TRBV4-1 and TRBJ2-1, with 10 bases fitting TRBD2. This CDR3 has 17 residues. Per the germline V gene, CDR1 is MGHRA and CDR2 is YSYEKL. The CDR3 loop is CASTQRGLALAYNEQFF. The CDR3 coding sequence is TGCGCCAGCACCCAACGGGGACTAGCGCTCGCCTACAATGAGCAGTTCTTC.